Following are 5 T cell receptor beta chains from one sample sequenced in a study of T cell changes during pregnancy in multiple sclerosis. Profiling relied on immunoSEQ multiplex PCR, and the TCRdb table lists in-frame clones only, not all of them. The sample yields about 50,000 clones, approximately 92% seen once. Specimen: CD4+ T cells from peripheral blood mononuclear cells, collected before pregnancy. The receptor set was obtained from a female donor with multiple sclerosis, enrolled in a pregnancy study.

The table lists this clone with a count of one. The rearrangement joins TRBV5-1 to TRBJ1-2, with 7 bases lining up with TRBD1. This CDR3 has 15 amino acids. The junction had 5 bases not matched to a gene; V was cut back by 2 bases and J by 1 base. Germline assignment: CDR1 SGHRS and CDR2 YFSETQ. This CDR3 is CASSFSGDSNYGYTF. CDR3 nucleotides: TGCGCCAGCAGCTTTTCCGGGGACAGTAACTATGGCTACACCTTC.

This sequence joins TRBV19 and TRBJ1-1, with 11 bases lining up with TRBD1. V lost 4 bases and J lost 5; bases outside the gene matches: 9. CDR3 length equals 16 residues. Germline-derived CDR1 and CDR2 are LNHDA and SQIVND (reference sequence). CDR3 in DNA: TGTGCCAGTAGTACTTCCCCGGACAGGGGGCGTACTGAAGCTTTCTTT. This codes for CASSTSPDRGRTEAFF.

V gene TRBV6-1 combines with J gene TRBJ2-7, with 8 bases lining up with TRBD2. This CDR3 has 16 amino acids. Germline CDR1 MNHNS, CDR2 SASEGT. The V segment lost 0 bases and the J segment 3 bases; nucleotides outside the gene matches: 7. This CDR3 reads CASSEATSGPYYEQYF. The CDR3 DNA follows: TGTGCCAGCAGTGAAGCCACTAGCGGACCGTACTACGAGCAGTACTTC.

The chain carries TRBV5-1 and TRBJ2-5, with a weak D call TRBD1 (5 bases). Germline loops: CDR1 SGHRS, CDR2 YFSETQ. Trimming took 7 bases from V and 5 from J, leaving 15 bases between them. The CDR3 length is 13 residues. CDR3 sequence (DNA): TGCGCCAGCTCGGGCCTTAAGGGGGAGACCCAGTACTTC. Encoded protein: CASSGLKGETQYF.

The chain is built from TRBV4-1 and TRBJ2-7; D might be TRBD1 (5 bases). Between the trimmed V and J ends, which lost 1 base and 4 bases, there was a span of 5 bases. Looked up from germline, CDR1 is MGHRA and CDR2 is YSYEKL. The CDR3 has 12 residues. The CDR3 DNA follows: TGCGCCAGCAGCCAAGCAGGGTACGAGCAGTACTTC. Translating gives CASSQAGYEQYF.